Reported below is one T cell receptor beta chain. Antigen specificity is unknown. Naive CD8 populations comprised CD45RO-negative cells positively selected for CCR7, excluding terminally differentiated effector memory CD45RA+ cells. The CDR3 has 16 residues. CDR1 SGHTA and CDR2 FQGTGA come from the germline V gene. V was pared by 1 base and J by 6 bases, with 10 bases of the junction left unmatched. This specimen comes from a study of shared clonotypes between healthy human individuals. Findings and caveats of the study: Richness estimates generally favored naive over memory subsets.

Every immunoSEQ plate was one replicate of a subset's evenly spread DNA. Method: immunoSEQ multiplex PCR; TCRdb's copy keeps in-frame clones and lacks some. The sample has roughly 2.1 million clones; about 93% are singletons. Sample: naive CD8+ T cells from PBMCs. V and J are TRBV7-3 and TRBJ2-7, with 9 bases aligning to TRBD2. This receptor was identified in a man between 18 and 35 years old in good health. Some clones in this sample may be carry-over from other donors' samples. The CDR3 protein is CASSLIRAGGKGEQYF. DNA for the CDR3: TGTGCCAGCAGCTTAATCAGAGCGGGAGGAAAAGGCGAGCAGTACTTC.